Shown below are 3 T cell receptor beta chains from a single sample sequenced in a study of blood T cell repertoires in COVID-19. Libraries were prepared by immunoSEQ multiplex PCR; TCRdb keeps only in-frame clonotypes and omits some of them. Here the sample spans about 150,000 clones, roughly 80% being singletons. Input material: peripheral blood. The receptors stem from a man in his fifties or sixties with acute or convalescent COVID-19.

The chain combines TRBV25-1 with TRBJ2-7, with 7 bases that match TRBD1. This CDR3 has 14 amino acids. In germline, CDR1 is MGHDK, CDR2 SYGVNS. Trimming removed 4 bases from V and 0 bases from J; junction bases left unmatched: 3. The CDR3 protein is CASSAWDSSYEQYF. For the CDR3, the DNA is TGTGCCAGCAGTGCCTGGGACAGCTCCTACGAGCAGTACTTC.

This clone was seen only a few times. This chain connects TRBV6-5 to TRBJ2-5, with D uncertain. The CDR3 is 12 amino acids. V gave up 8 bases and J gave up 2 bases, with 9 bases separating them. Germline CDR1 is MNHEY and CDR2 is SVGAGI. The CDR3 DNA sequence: TGTGCCAGCCCTTGGCGGCAAGAGACCCAGTACTTC. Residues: CASPWRQETQYF.

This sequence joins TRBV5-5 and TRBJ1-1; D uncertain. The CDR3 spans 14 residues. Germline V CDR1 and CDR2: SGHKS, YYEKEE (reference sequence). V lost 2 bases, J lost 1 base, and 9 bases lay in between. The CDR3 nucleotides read TGTGCCAGCAGCTTCTATTCCGCGAACACTGAAGCTTTCTTT. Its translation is CASSFYSANTEAFF.